These 31 T cell receptor beta chains came from one sample sequenced in a study of blood T cell repertoires in COVID-19. Libraries were prepared by immunoSEQ multiplex PCR; TCRdb keeps only in-frame clonotypes and omits some of them. The sample shows some 170,000 clones, about 80% of them seen only once. Sequenced input: peripheral blood. Every receptor here comes from a woman older than 75 with acute or convalescent COVID-19.

The chain is built from TRBV2 and TRBJ1-3; D is perhaps TRBD1 (5 bases). Germline V lookup: CDR1 SNHLY, CDR2 FYNNEI. This CDR3 comprises 14 residues. V was cut by 6 bases and J by 2 bases, with 11 bases left in between. CDR3 residues: CASRSPGTGNTIYF. The CDR3 region has the DNA TGTGCCAGCAGGTCGCCAGGGACTGGAAACACCATATATTTT.

The rearrangement joins TRBV6-2 or TRBV6-3 to TRBJ2-3; perhaps TRBD2 as D (5 bases). V lost 3 bases and J 0 bases, leaving 16 bases between the germline ends. Germline lookup yields CDR1 MNHEY and CDR2 SVGEGT. The CDR3 has 17 residues. CDR3 region: CASSYPSIGVSTDTQYF. In DNA form, the CDR3 reads TGTGCCAGCAGTTATCCGTCCATCGGGGTCAGCACAGATACGCAGTATTTT.

This clone was seen only once. The rearrangement uses TRBV6-1 and TRBJ1-5, with D tentatively TRBD1 (6 bases). The CDR3 runs to 15 residues. V was pared by 2 bases and J by 4 bases, with 12 bases between. CDR1 and CDR2 from the germline V gene are MNHNS and SASEGT. The CDR3 DNA follows: TGTGCCAGCAGTGAATGGCAGGGGTTGAATCAGCCCCAGCATTTT. This encodes CASSEWQGLNQPQHF.

The chain links TRBV14 to TRBJ1-4; 7 bases are shared with TRBD1. Losses at the gene ends were 4 bases for V and 5 bases for J; bases not matched to a gene: 10. Germline CDR1 SGHDN, CDR2 FVKESK. The CDR3 is 16 amino acids. The CDR3 loop is CASSRIPGGRNEKLFF. The CDR3 bases are TGTGCCAGCAGCCGAATACCAGGGGGACGAAATGAAAAACTGTTTTTT.

CDR3 in amino acids: CASWDSRSYNSPLHF. The CDR3 coding sequence is TGCGCCAGCTGGGACTCTCGCTCCTATAATTCACCCCTCCACTTT. J is TRBJ1-6 and V is TRBV10-2; D is possibly TRBD1 (5 bases). V was trimmed by 8 bases and J by 0 bases, leaving 11 bases between them. CDR1 is WSHSY and CDR2 is SAAADI in the germline V gene. The CDR3 length is 15 residues.

V and J are TRBV5-8 and TRBJ2-1; D might be TRBD2 (6 bases). V lost 5 bases to trimming and J lost 3 bases, with 15 bases between them. The CDR3 has 15 amino acids. Germline V gene sequence: CDR1 SGHTS, CDR2 YDEGEE. This CDR3 reads CASRRQMGGYNEQFF. DNA for the CDR3: TGTGCCAGCAGACGTCAGATGGGGGGCTACAATGAGCAGTTCTTC.

In this sample, this clone turned up once. CDR3 loop: CATSGPQGGNTEAFF. The CDR3 DNA sequence: TGTGCCACCAGTGGCCCACAGGGGGGGAACACTGAAGCTTTCTTT. This sequence joins TRBV24-1 and TRBJ1-1; 8 bases are shared with TRBD1. The CDR3 loop spans 15 amino acids. V gave up 5 bases and J gave up 1 base; unmatched junction bases: 5. Looked up from germline, CDR1 is KGHDR and CDR2 is SFDVKD.

The rearrangement uses TRBV29-1 and TRBJ2-7; D is perhaps TRBD2 (6 bases). From germline, CDR1 is SQVTM and CDR2 ANQGSEA. Trimming took off 2 bases at V and 3 bases at J, with 8 bases between the two ends. This CDR3 contains 12 residues. This chain's CDR3 is CSVEREDYEQYF. The CDR3 DNA is TGCAGCGTTGAAAGGGAGGACTACGAGCAGTACTTC.

The chain has TRBV5-6 and TRBJ1-3; D gene uncertain. Looked up from germline, CDR1 is SGHDT and CDR2 is YYEEEE. The CDR3 sequence is 13 residues long. The V end lost 4 bases, the J end lost 2 bases, and 7 bases lay between the germline ends. DNA for the CDR3: TGTGCCAGCAGCCTTACAGCTGGAAACACCATATATTTT. Protein: CASSLTAGNTIYF.

The rearrangement uses TRBV7-8 and TRBJ1-2; D gene uncertain. V lost 5 bases, J lost 4 bases, and 11 bases lay in between. The germline V gene has CDR1 SGHVS and CDR2 FQNEAQ. CDR3 length: 13 residues. As DNA, the CDR3 is TGTGCCAGCAGCCCCGGGGTCGGCTATGGCTACACCTTC. It encodes CASSPGVGYGYTF.

The chain links TRBV24-1 to TRBJ2-1; D uncertain. CDR3 length: 12 residues. Germline values: CDR1 KGHDR, CDR2 SFDVKD. The ends were cut back, 3 bases at V and 4 bases at J, with 3 bases in the middle. CDR3 sequence (DNA): TGTGCCACCAGTGATCGTTACAATGAGCAGTTCTTC. As protein: CATSDRYNEQFF.

J is TRBJ1-1 and V is TRBV9; 11 bases are a match to TRBD1. CDR3 length: 16 residues. Germline assignment: CDR1 SGDLS and CDR2 YYNGEE. The trim removed 2 bases at V and 4 bases at J, leaving 7 bases unmatched. CDR3 DNA sequence: TGTGCCAGCAGCGTGGGGACAGGGGGAGACGGCACTGAAGCTTTCTTT. Translating it yields CASSVGTGGDGTEAFF.

This chain uses TRBV2 with TRBJ1-5, with TRBD1 identical over 8 bases. Losses at the gene ends were 10 bases for V and 0 bases for J; bases not matched to a gene: 17. The CDR3 runs to 18 residues. From germline, CDR1 is SNHLY and CDR2 FYNNEI. In DNA form, the CDR3 reads TGTGCCACTACAGGGGTTCTGGACAGGGACAATAGCAATCAGCCCCAGCATTTT. It translates to CATTGVLDRDNSNQPQHF.

The chain's CDR3 is CASSPFTGGAYSPLHF. CDR3 coding DNA: TGTGCCAGCTCACCTTTTACAGGGGGCGCTTATTCACCCCTCCACTTT. The chain combines TRBV18 with TRBJ1-6, with 9 positions matching TRBD1. This CDR3 is built from 16 residues. J was trimmed by 8 bases and V by 3 bases; bases with no gene match: 8. CDR1 is KGHSH, CDR2 LQKENI, per germline.

This chain joins TRBV20-1 and TRBJ2-5; 7 positions match TRBD2. V trimming: 7 bases; J trimming: 2 bases; junction bases outside the gene matches: 1. Germline CDR1 is DFQATT and CDR2 is SNEGSKA (reference sequence). The CDR3 runs 11 residues. CDR3 DNA sequence: TGCAGTGGGGAGGGACAAGAGACCCAGTACTTC. This sequence encodes CSGEGQETQYF.

Details on this clone: Within the sample, other DNA sequences also encode this same CDR3. The V and J genes are TRBV12-3 or TRBV12-4 and TRBJ1-1, with D unresolved. There are 13 residues in the CDR3. Trimming took off 1 base at V and 1 base at J, with 4 bases between the two ends. CDR3 coding DNA: TGTGCCAGCAGTTTAGGAGCGAACACTGAAGCTTTCTTT. This sequence encodes CASSLGANTEAFF.

The V gene is TRBV6-5, the J gene TRBJ2-1; 12 bases map to TRBD2. With 6 bases clipped from V and 7 bases from J, the junction kept 7 bases outside the gene matches. The CDR3 loop spans 15 amino acids. CDR1 is MNHEY and CDR2 is SVGAGI in the germline V gene. The CDR3 DNA reads as TGTGCCAGCAGCCTAGCGGGGGGGCCTTCAAATGAGCAGTTCTTC. As protein: CASSLAGGPSNEQFF.

The V and J genes are TRBV27 and TRBJ1-6, with D maybe TRBD1 (6 bases). The CDR3 is 16 amino acids. V lost 3 bases and J 6 bases, leaving 15 bases between the germline ends. The germline gives CDR1 MNHEY, CDR2 SMNVEV (reference sequence). CDR3 sequence: CASSLGAGVPNSPLHF. The CDR3 nucleotides read TGTGCCAGCAGTTTGGGGGCGGGAGTCCCTAATTCACCCCTCCACTTT.

V is TRBV15 and J is TRBJ1-4, with TRBD1 as a possible D gene (6 bases). CDR3 size: 14 residues. The germline CDR1 and CDR2 sequences are LNHNV and YYDKDF (reference sequence). Trimming removed 3 bases from V and 7 bases from J, with 12 bases in between. As DNA, the CDR3 is TGTGCCACCAGCAGGGGAATACAGGGTGAAAAACTGTTTTTT. This gives the protein CATSRGIQGEKLFF.

The rearrangement links TRBV30 to TRBJ1-1; D perhaps matches TRBD1 (5 bases). The ends were cut back, 0 bases at V and 3 bases at J, with 8 bases in the middle. The CDR3 has 13 residues. Germline CDR1 is GTSNPN and CDR2 is SVGIG (reference sequence). CDR3 coding DNA: TGTGCCTGGAGTGTCCTCAGGGACACTGAAGCTTTCTTT. It yields the protein CAWSVLRDTEAFF.

This clone was counted ten times or more. V usage is TRBV13 and J usage is TRBJ1-6; 8 nucleotides line up with TRBD1. Germline CDR1 PRHDT, CDR2 FYEKMQ (reference sequence). CDR3 length equals 17 residues. V lost 5 bases to trimming and J lost 3 bases; unmatched junction nucleotides: 9. CDR3 in DNA: TGTGCCAGCAGCGGACCACAGGGGGTGGTCTATAATTCACCCCTCCACTTT. This sequence encodes CASSGPQGVVYNSPLHF. Drawing the rest from reference TRBV13 and TRBJ1-6, the complete variable domain is AAGVIQSPRHLIKEKRETATLKCYPIPRHDTVYWYQQGPGQDPQFLISFYEKMQSDKGSIPDRFSAQQFSDYHSELNMSSLELGDSALYFCASSGPQGVVYNSPLHFGNGTRLTVT.

This clone was recorded only once. V is TRBV6-5 and J is TRBJ2-3; no reliable D call. Trimming pared 6 bases from V and 4 bases from J, leaving 5 bases between. The V gene's germline CDR1 is MNHEY and CDR2 SVGAGI. The CDR3 contains 11 residues. DNA for the CDR3: TGTGCCAGCAGCCAATCAGATACGCAGTATTTT. Translation: CASSQSDTQYF.

The chain joins TRBV7-2 to TRBJ2-3; TRBD2 might be the D (5 bases). The V gene lost 5 bases and the J gene lost 8 bases, with 17 bases spanning the gap. This CDR3 has 14 residues. Germline CDR1 reads SGHTA; CDR2 reads FQGNSA. The CDR3 loop is CASSPGVAGGTQYF. The CDR3 bases are TGTGCCAGCAGCCCCGGGGTAGCCGGAGGTACGCAGTATTTT.

V gene TRBV3-1 (or the pseudogene TRBV3-2) combines with J gene TRBJ1-1, with D maybe TRBD1 (6 bases). Germline V lookup: CDR1 LGHDT, CDR2 YNNKEL (reference sequence). V lost 4 bases, J lost 5 bases, and 11 bases lay in between. The CDR3 runs 13 residues. The CDR3 spells CASSLPGTTEAFF. Here the CDR3 DNA reads TGTGCCAGCAGCCTACCCGGGACAACTGAAGCTTTCTTT.

This chain joins TRBV5-8 and TRBJ2-7; possible D gene TRBD1, 6 bases. Trimming cost V 0 bases and J 0 bases, with 13 bases left between them. Germline V CDR1 and CDR2: SGHTS, YDEGEE. CDR3 size: 16 residues. CDR3 amino acids: CASSLGPGASSYEQYF. The CDR3 DNA reads TGTGCCAGCAGCTTGGGCCCAGGGGCAAGCTCCTACGAGCAGTACTTC.

This clone was seen more than once but under ten times. Other DNA variants within this sample encode the same CDR3. The rearrangement uses TRBV7-9 and TRBJ2-3; TRBD1 might be the D (6 bases). The CDR3 extends over 15 amino acids. CDR1 and CDR2 from the germline V gene are SEHNR and FQNEAQ (reference sequence). V dropped 3 bases and J dropped 0 bases, with 10 bases sitting between them. CDR3: CASSLRQGSTDTQYF. Here the CDR3 DNA reads TGTGCCAGCAGCTTGAGGCAGGGGAGCACAGATACGCAGTATTTT.

This clone was seen only a few times. The J gene is TRBJ2-2, the V gene TRBV7-2, with 7 bases lining up with TRBD2. After removal of 5 bases from V and 6 bases from J, the junction contained 9 bases not matched to a gene. Germline-derived CDR1 and CDR2 are SGHTA and FQGNSA. The CDR3 consists of 15 residues. CDR3 region: CASSPWTRPAGELFF. CDR3 coding DNA: TGTGCCAGCAGCCCTTGGACTAGACCCGCCGGGGAGCTGTTTTTT.

This clone has just one count. The chain joins TRBV2 to TRBJ1-2; D remains ambiguous. Germline CDR1 and CDR2: SNHLY and FYNNEI. Trimming removed 4 bases from V and 5 bases from J, with 14 bases in between. This CDR3 spans 14 amino acids. CDR3 coding DNA: TGTGCCAGCAGTGTGGAGGGAAGTCGTTATGGCTACACCTTC. Its protein is CASSVEGSRYGYTF.

The J gene is TRBJ2-5, the V gene TRBV11-2, with D perhaps matching TRBD1 (5 bases). This CDR3 is 15 amino acids long. Germline lookup yields CDR1 SGHAT and CDR2 FQNNGV. The V end lost 6 bases, the J end lost 5 bases, and 19 bases lay between the germline ends. CDR3 residues: CASRDRGHPQETQYF. The CDR3 bases are TGTGCCAGCAGAGATAGGGGCCATCCCCAGGAGACCCAGTACTTC.

The genes are TRBV15 and TRBJ2-1, with a weak D call TRBD2 (7 bases). The CDR3 length is 15 residues. V was cut by 1 base and J by 9 bases, with 16 bases left in between. The V gene's germline CDR1 is LNHNV and CDR2 YYDKDF (reference sequence). CDR3 region: CATSRVKGGIVEQFF. The DNA of the CDR3 is TGTGCCACCAGCAGAGTAAAGGGGGGGATTGTTGAGCAGTTCTTC.

CDR3: CASSYSQRGRDEQFF. CDR3 nucleotides: TGTGCCAGCAGCTACTCCCAGCGGGGCAGAGATGAGCAGTTCTTC. This chain connects TRBV7-6 to TRBJ2-1; TRBD2 matches at 7 bases. The CDR3 has 15 residues. The V and J ends lost 4 bases and 8 bases, in that order; junction bases with no gene match: 11. The germline V gene has CDR1 SGHVS and CDR2 FNYEAQ.